This TCR beta chain was retrieved from a study of blood T cell repertoires in COVID-19. Whole-study context: T cells, B-cell-depleted T cells, or PBMCs supplied cDNA or gDNA.

The table lists this clone with a count of one. The age range of participants was about 18 to 90 years, with residence in under 30 US areas. V lost 4 bases to trimming and J lost 1 base; unmatched junction nucleotides: 3. CDR1 and CDR2 from the germline V gene are SGHRS and YFSETQ. This CDR3 has 14 residues. Using immunoSEQ multiplex PCR, the repertoire was profiled, and TCRdb retains in-frame clones only, with some absent. The sample has about 260,000 clones; approximately 90% are singletons. Sequenced material: PBMCs or T cells enriched from blood (not recorded which). The source of this sequence is a man in his fifties who had been exposed to COVID-19. This chain links TRBV5-1 with TRBJ1-1, with 8 bases lining up with TRBD1. CDR3 in DNA: TGCGCCAGCAGCATTGGACAGGGGAACACTGAAGCTTTCTTT. It codes for CASSIGQGNTEAFF.